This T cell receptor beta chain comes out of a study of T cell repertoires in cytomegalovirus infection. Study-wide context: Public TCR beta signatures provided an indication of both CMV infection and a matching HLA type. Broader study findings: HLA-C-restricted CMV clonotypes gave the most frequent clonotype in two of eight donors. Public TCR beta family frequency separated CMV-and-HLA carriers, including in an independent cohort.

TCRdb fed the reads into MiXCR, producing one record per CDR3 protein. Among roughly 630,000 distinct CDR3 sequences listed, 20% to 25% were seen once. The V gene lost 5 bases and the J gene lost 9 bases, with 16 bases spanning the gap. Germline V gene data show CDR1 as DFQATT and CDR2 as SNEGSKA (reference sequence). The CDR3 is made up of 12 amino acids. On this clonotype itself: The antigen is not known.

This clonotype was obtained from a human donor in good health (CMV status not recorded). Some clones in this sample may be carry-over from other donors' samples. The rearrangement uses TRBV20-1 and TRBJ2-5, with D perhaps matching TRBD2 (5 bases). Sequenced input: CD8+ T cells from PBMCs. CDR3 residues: CSAPSLEGAQYF. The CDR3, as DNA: TGCAGTGCTCCGTCCCTAGAGGGCGCCCAGTACTTC.